This passage covers 31 T cell receptor beta chains from one sample sequenced in a study of OX40 agonist ivuxolimab in advanced cancers. Using immunoSEQ multiplex PCR, the repertoire was profiled, and TCRdb retains in-frame clones only, with some absent. The sample gives 13,000 to 15,000 clones, around nine tenths of which show up once; 6.5% to 8.5% is in the top ten. The sequencing used CD4+ or CD8+ T cells sorted from blood, collected in a trial of the OX40 agonist ivuxolimab. Every receptor here comes from an adult with an advanced solid tumor such as melanoma, head and neck, liver or kidney cancer.

This clone was counted only a few times. The chain links TRBV29-1 to TRBJ2-1, with D hard to call. Per germline, CDR1 SQVTM and CDR2 ANQGSEA. V lost 2 bases and J lost 0, with 8 bases in between. The CDR3 has 14 residues. The CDR3 DNA is TGCAGCGTTGAACTCAGAAGCTCCTACAATGAGCAGTTCTTC. Translating gives CSVELRSSYNEQFF.

The V and J genes are TRBV6-5 and TRBJ2-2, with D possibly TRBD2 on 6 matching bases. Trimming took 5 bases from V and 2 from J, leaving 12 bases between them. In germline, CDR1 is MNHEY, CDR2 SVGAGI. There are 15 residues in the CDR3. CDR3 DNA: TGTGCCAGCAGTCGGGACTGGCCTAACACCGGGGAGCTGTTTTTT. Translated: CASSRDWPNTGELFF.

The CDR3 spells CASSQDSSAYGYTF. The CDR3 coding sequence is TGCGCCAGCAGCCAAGATTCCTCGGCCTATGGCTACACCTTC. V gene TRBV4-3 combines with J gene TRBJ1-2; the D is unclear. V was clipped by 0 bases and J by 4 bases, with 9 bases between them. The CDR3 runs 14 residues. Germline loops: CDR1 LGHNA, CDR2 YSLEER.

Written as DNA, the CDR3 is TGTGCCAGCAGCTCGCAGGGGGCTGGTGAAGCTTTCTTT. Translating it yields CASSSQGAGEAFF. The chain joins TRBV7-9 to TRBJ1-1; 8 bases align to TRBD1. J was trimmed by 7 bases and V by 4 bases; bases with no gene match: 5. This CDR3 region has 13 residues. CDR1 is SEHNR and CDR2 is FQNEAQ in the germline V gene (reference sequence).

The chain joins TRBV21-1 to TRBJ1-6; TRBD1 is taken as the D call from the table, unchecked against the DNA. TRBV21-1 counts as a pseudogene. There are 17 residues in the CDR3. The chain's CDR3 is CAVRDTGGRYYNSPLHF. CDR3 DNA: TGTGCCGTACGGGACACAGGGGGAAGGTACTATAATTCACCCCTCCACTTT.

The V gene is TRBV18, the J gene TRBJ2-2, with D possibly matching TRBD1 (5 bases). The CDR3 is 16 amino acids. The ends were cut back, 7 bases at V and 0 bases at J, with 15 bases in the middle. Germline V gives CDR1 KGHSH, CDR2 LQKENI. This chain's CDR3 is CASYRNFQANTGELFF. In DNA, the CDR3 is TGTGCCAGCTACAGGAACTTTCAGGCGAACACCGGGGAGCTGTTTTTT.

The rearrangement links TRBV19 to TRBJ1-5; maybe TRBD1 (6 bases). This CDR3 is 15 amino acids long. Germline CDR1 and CDR2: LNHDA and SQIVND (reference sequence). V lost 5 bases and J 3 bases, leaving 14 bases between the germline ends. The CDR3 coding sequence is TGTGCCAGTAGTTTGGGGAGGGGGACCAATCAGCCCCAGCATTTT. Translation gives CASSLGRGTNQPQHF.

This clone was counted between two and nine times. The chain uses TRBV19 and TRBJ2-3; no clear D. V was cut by 3 bases and J by 4 bases, with 8 bases left in between. The CDR3 loop spans 13 amino acids. Germline V gene sequence: CDR1 LNHDA, CDR2 SQIVND (reference sequence). CDR3 sequence: CASSISVSDTQYF. The DNA for the CDR3 is TGTGCCAGTAGTATCTCGGTGTCAGATACGCAGTATTTT.

This clone occurred once. For the CDR3, the DNA is TGTGCCAGCAGCTCCCTAGGCCGCAGCGAGCAGTACTTC. Amino acid sequence: CASSSLGRSEQYF. The chain employs TRBV5-6 and TRBJ2-7, with D unresolved. This CDR3 is 13 amino acids long. V was trimmed by 3 bases and J by 6 bases, leaving 13 bases between them. The germline gives CDR1 SGHDT, CDR2 YYEEEE. Full variable domain (missing parts from reference TRBV5-6 and TRBJ2-7): DAGVTQSPTHLIKTRGQQVTLRCSPKSGHDTVSWYQQALGQGPQFIFQYYEEEERQRGNFPDRFSGHQFPNYSSELNVNALLLGDSALYLCASSSLGRSEQYFGPGTRLTVT.

The chain is built from TRBV6-1 and TRBJ1-5; TRBD1 aligns across 7 bases. CDR1 and CDR2 from the germline V gene are MNHNS and SASEGT. There are 14 residues in the CDR3. V shed 1 base and J 4 bases; nucleotides not matched to a gene: 1. The CDR3 DNA is TGTGCCAGCAGTGAAGACAGGGGAAATCAGCCCCAGCATTTT. Encoded protein: CASSEDRGNQPQHF.

V usage is TRBV2 and J usage is TRBJ2-2; no definite D call. Germline V gene sequence: CDR1 SNHLY, CDR2 FYNNEI. This CDR3 has 12 residues. V was trimmed by 1 base and J by 6 bases, leaving 3 bases between them. The CDR3 sequence: CASSEEAGELFF. CDR3 nucleotides: TGTGCCAGCAGTGAAGAGGCCGGGGAGCTGTTTTTT.

The chain links TRBV5-1 to TRBJ2-5; TRBD2 might be the D (6 bases). The CDR3 runs 16 residues. Trimming shortened V by 0 bases and J by 7 bases, and 19 bases separated the two germline ends. Germline loops: CDR1 SGHRS, CDR2 YFSETQ. CDR3 loop: CASSLEGGATGGTQYF. Here the CDR3 DNA reads TGCGCCAGCAGCTTGGAGGGCGGGGCCACCGGAGGGACCCAGTACTTC.

This chain joins TRBV12-5 and TRBJ2-1; 15 bases match TRBD2. CDR3 length: 18 residues. Per germline, CDR1 LGHNT and CDR2 FRNRAP. J was trimmed by 2 bases and V by 6 bases; bases with no gene match: 8. CDR3 nucleotide sequence: TGTGCTAGTGGCAAGGGACTAGCGGGGGGTACCCCCTACAATGAGCAGTTCTTC. As protein: CASGKGLAGGTPYNEQFF. Filled out from reference TRBV12-5 and TRBJ2-1, the complete variable domain reads DARVTQTPRHKVTEMGQEVTMRCQPILGHNTVFWYRQTMMQGLELLAYFRNRAPLDDSGMPKDRFSAEMPDATLATLKIQPSEPRDSAVYFCASGKGLAGGTPYNEQFFGPGTRLTVL.

V and J are TRBV7-3 and TRBJ1-1, with D possibly matching TRBD1 (5 bases). V lost 5 bases, J lost 0 bases, and 10 bases lay in between. The CDR3 runs 14 residues. Germline CDR1 SGHTA, CDR2 FQGTGA. The CDR3 loop reads CASSAQGLNTEAFF. For the CDR3, the DNA is TGTGCCAGCAGCGCCCAGGGTTTGAACACTGAAGCTTTCTTT.

The chain employs TRBV7-6 and TRBJ1-4; maybe TRBD1 (5 bases). V dropped 1 base and J dropped 6 bases, with 15 bases sitting between them. Germline-derived CDR1 and CDR2 are SGHVS and FNYEAQ. This CDR3 region has 16 residues. The CDR3 region is CASSLEQARVHEKLFF. CDR3 DNA sequence: TGTGCCAGCAGCTTAGAACAGGCTCGGGTTCATGAAAAACTGTTTTTT.

The chain combines TRBV4-3 with TRBJ2-2; D is unresolved. V was clipped by 0 bases and J by 6 bases, with 14 bases between them. CDR1 and CDR2 from the germline V gene are LGHNA and YSLEER. CDR3 length equals 16 residues. CDR3 DNA sequence: TGCGCCAGCAGCCAAGACGCCTACCTCGCCGCCGGGGAGCTGTTTTTT. This encodes CASSQDAYLAAGELFF.

Remarks on this clone: A read error may explain this, as a much larger clone is one base away. The chain employs TRBV19 and TRBJ1-5; maybe TRBD1 (6 bases). The germline gives CDR1 LNHDA, CDR2 SQIVND (reference sequence). CDR3 length: 16 amino acids. The CDR3 is CVSSTSQGISNQPQHF. The CDR3 DNA is TGTGTCAGTAGCACTTCCCAGGGGATAAGCAATCAGCCCCAGCATTTT.

The CDR3 spells CASRKGQVPYEQYF. CDR3 DNA sequence: TGTGCCAGCAGGAAGGGACAGGTACCCTACGAGCAGTACTTC. This sequence joins TRBV2 and TRBJ2-7, with 8 bases that match TRBD1. The length of the CDR3 is 14 residues. V was clipped by 6 bases and J by 2 bases; unmatched bases: 6. Germline V lookup: CDR1 SNHLY, CDR2 FYNNEI.

With regard to this clone: At one boundary the junction diverges from the germline segment, which might be a read error. The V gene is TRBV19, the J gene TRBJ2-2; 8 bases are shared with TRBD1. From germline, CDR1 is LNHDA and CDR2 SQIVND (reference sequence). The CDR3 totals 16 residues. The CDR3 is CASSIPRTGNTGELLF. The CDR3 DNA follows: TGTGCCAGTAGTATCCCCCGGACAGGGAACACCGGGGAGCTGCTTTTT.

As DNA, the CDR3 is TGTGCCAGCAGCTTGTTTCAGGGATACAATGAGCAGTTCTTC. This sequence encodes CASSLFQGYNEQFF. This chain connects TRBV5-6 to TRBJ2-1; D might be TRBD1 (5 bases). V was trimmed by 1 base and J by 4 bases, leaving 9 bases between them. This CDR3 spans 14 amino acids. In germline, CDR1 is SGHDT, CDR2 YYEEEE.

The chain combines TRBV2 with TRBJ1-2; no clear D gene. CDR3 size: 13 residues. From germline, CDR1 is SNHLY and CDR2 FYNNEI. V was shortened by 1 base and J by 2 bases, with 5 bases between the two germline ends. The CDR3 loop reads CASSEEGNYGYTF. CDR3 DNA: TGTGCCAGCAGTGAAGAGGGAAACTATGGCTACACCTTC.

This clone was seen once. The chain employs TRBV9 and TRBJ1-1; 9 bases match TRBD1. The CDR3 loop spans 15 amino acids. V was clipped by 4 bases and J by 6 bases; unmatched bases: 10. Germline CDR1 is SGDLS and CDR2 is YYNGEE. CDR3 sequence (DNA): TGTGCCAGCAGCCCCAGAGGACAGGGGAATCCTGAAGCTTTCTTT. This sequence encodes CASSPRGQGNPEAFF. The full variable domain, in which reference TRBV9 and TRBJ1-1 provide the parts outside the CDR3, is DSGVTQTPKHLITATGQRVTLRCSPRSGDLSVYWYQQSLDQGLQFLIQYYNGEERAKGNILERFSAQQFPDLHSELNLSSLELGDSALYFCASSPRGQGNPEAFFGQGTRLTVV.

V usage is TRBV5-1 and J usage is TRBJ2-7; 7 bases map to TRBD2. The length of the CDR3 is 14 residues. The J segment lost 0 bases and the V segment lost 3 bases, leaving 3 bases of the junction unmatched. Germline V gene sequence: CDR1 SGHRS, CDR2 YFSETQ. CDR3 in amino acids: CASSYREGSYEQYF. CDR3 sequence (DNA): TGCGCCAGCAGCTATAGGGAGGGCTCCTACGAGCAGTACTTC.

The rearrangement links TRBV19 to TRBJ1-5; D call uncertain. From germline, CDR1 is LNHDA and CDR2 SQIVND (reference sequence). The CDR3 is 16 residues long. V shed 2 bases and J shed 2 bases, with 13 bases lying between them. The chain's CDR3 is CASSIRPQAGNQPQHF. The CDR3 DNA sequence: TGTGCCAGTAGTATACGGCCCCAAGCGGGCAATCAGCCCCAGCATTTT. Full variable domain (missing parts from reference TRBV19 and TRBJ1-5): DGGITQSPKYLFRKEGQNVTLSCEQNLNHDAMYWYRQDPGQGLRLIYYSQIVNDFQKGDIAEGYSVSREKKESFPLTVTSAQKNPTAFYLCASSIRPQAGNQPQHFGDGTRLSIL.

J is TRBJ2-1 and V is TRBV5-4; 7 nucleotides align to TRBD2. The CDR3 extends over 16 amino acids. The germline gives CDR1 SGHNT, CDR2 YYREEE (reference sequence). V lost 0 bases to trimming and J lost 2 bases; unmatched junction nucleotides: 5. The CDR3 region is CASSLGGRGAYNEQFF. The CDR3, as DNA: TGTGCCAGCAGCTTGGGAGGCCGGGGGGCCTACAATGAGCAGTTCTTC.

The gene calls are TRBV9 and TRBJ2-2; 9 bases are a match to TRBD1. This CDR3 contains 16 residues. Germline V gene lookup returns CDR1 SGDLS and CDR2 YYNGEE. V shed 2 bases, J shed 3 bases, and the junction held 5 bases outside the gene matches. The CDR3 DNA reads TGTGCCAGCAGCGTCGGACAGGGGCGATACACCGGGGAGCTGTTTTTT. This sequence encodes CASSVGQGRYTGELFF.

The V gene is TRBV9, the J gene TRBJ1-2, with D possibly TRBD1 on 5 matching bases. There are 15 residues in the CDR3. CDR1 is SGDLS, CDR2 YYNGEE, per germline. V was clipped by 3 bases and J by 0 bases, with 12 bases between them. CDR3 bases: TGTGCCAGCAGCGAGGACATTAAGGCTAACTATGGCTACACCTTC. This codes for CASSEDIKANYGYTF. Full variable domain (outside the CDR3, taken from reference TRBV9 and TRBJ1-2): DSGVTQTPKHLITATGQRVTLRCSPRSGDLSVYWYQQSLDQGLQFLIQYYNGEERAKGNILERFSAQQFPDLHSELNLSSLELGDSALYFCASSEDIKANYGYTFGSGTRLTVV.

The sample holds one count of this clone. Compared with germline, one end of the junction differs, possibly owing to a read error. The V call is TRBV25-1, the J call TRBJ2-1; TRBD1 aligns across 7 bases. The CDR3 is made up of 14 amino acids. Looked up from germline, CDR1 is MGHDK and CDR2 is SYGVNS. DNA of the CDR3: TGTGTCAGCAGTGGAACAGGGGTCGACAATGAGCAGTTCTTC. This encodes CVSSGTGVDNEQFF.

Only a few counts were recorded for this clone. This sequence joins TRBV10-3 and TRBJ2-5; no reliable D call. The CDR3 runs to 13 residues. Germline lookup yields CDR1 ENHRY and CDR2 SYGVKD. Trimming pared 0 bases from V and 3 bases from J, leaving 5 bases between. The CDR3 sequence: CAISESSEETQYF. CDR3 DNA sequence: TGTGCCATCAGTGAGTCTTCAGAAGAGACCCAGTACTTC.

The rearrangement links TRBV30 to TRBJ1-5; 9 bases are a match to TRBD1. J lost 4 bases, V lost 3 bases, and 4 bases had no gene match. The CDR3 totals 14 residues. Germline CDR1 is GTSNPN and CDR2 is SVGIG (reference sequence). Here the CDR3 DNA reads TGTGCCTGGAGCCCCGGACAGGGGAATCAGCCCCAGCATTTT. This codes for CAWSPGQGNQPQHF.

J is TRBJ1-1 and V is TRBV4-3, with D maybe TRBD1 (6 bases). There are 16 residues in the CDR3. The V and J ends lost 0 bases and 0 bases respectively, with 11 bases between them. Germline values: CDR1 LGHNA, CDR2 YSLEER. The CDR3, as DNA: TGCGCCAGCAGCCAAGATCCCAGGGGCATGAACACTGAAGCTTTCTTT. Its protein is CASSQDPRGMNTEAFF.